One and the same sample provided the 7 T cell receptor beta chains below, sequenced in a study of graft-versus-host responses after intestinal transplantation listed by TCRdb under 2021. Library construction relied on the immunoSEQ multiplex PCR assay. TCRdb took over this immuneACCESS table, retaining in-frame rearrangements with V and J assigned. Such tables are incomplete; in checked studies, under half of the missing clones stem from an unresolved V gene, and the remainder is unexplained. The table for this sample lists some 97,000 clones; roughly 87% of them were counted only once. The ten largest clones capture around 0.98% of the sample. The sample's time point label, decoded: cells obtained before transplantation from donor or recipient. No antigen has been assigned to these receptors. Sequencing was performed on unstimulated CD4+ T cells sorted from spleen or lymph node cells, taken before transplant. The receptors derive from a human donor who was the organ donor for an intestinal transplant.

This CDR3 reads CASSPRQSRGYNEQFF. DNA for the CDR3: TGTGCCAGCTCACCACGGCAGTCTAGGGGCTACAATGAGCAGTTCTTC. The chain links TRBV18 to TRBJ2-1, with D possibly TRBD1 on 5 matching bases. The germline CDR1 and CDR2 sequences are KGHSH and LQKENI. This CDR3 has 16 residues. V was clipped by 1 base and J by 3 bases, with 13 bases between them.

This clone was detected once. V and J are TRBV6-6 and TRBJ1-2; 8 bases map to TRBD1. The CDR3 is made up of 15 amino acids. CDR1 MNHNY and CDR2 SVGAGI come from the germline V gene (reference sequence). J was trimmed by 5 bases and V by 6 bases; bases with no gene match: 11. The CDR3 protein is CASRSAGTGLYGYTF. CDR3 DNA: TGTGCCAGCAGATCGGCCGGGACAGGCCTTTATGGCTACACCTTC.

The rearrangement uses TRBV19 and TRBJ2-5; tentative D call: TRBD1 (5 bases). Trimming took off 6 bases at V and 2 bases at J, with 16 bases between the two ends. Germline V CDR1 and CDR2: LNHDA, SQIVND (reference sequence). The CDR3 has 15 residues. The CDR3 spells CASSPMVDSQETQYF. In DNA form, the CDR3 reads TGTGCCAGTAGCCCTATGGTTGACAGTCAAGAGACCCAGTACTTC.

The V gene is TRBV4-1, the J gene TRBJ2-7, with 9 bases identical to TRBD1. The CDR3 extends over 17 amino acids. Germline-derived CDR1 and CDR2 are MGHRA and YSYEKL. The V gene end was trimmed by 1 base and the J gene end by 3 bases; junction bases not matched to a gene: 10. CDR3 sequence: CASSQGRGTGTYYEQYF. The CDR3 nucleotides read TGCGCCAGCAGCCAAGGACGGGGGACAGGGACGTACTACGAGCAGTACTTC.

This clone is a singleton in its sample. The chain is built from TRBV5-6 and TRBJ2-1; the match to TRBD2 covers 8 bases. The CDR3 runs 17 residues. V trimming: 0 bases; J trimming: 5 bases; junction bases outside the gene matches: 10. Germline CDR1 reads SGHDT; CDR2 reads YYEEEE. The DNA for the CDR3 is TGTGCCAGCAGCTTGGCCGGCGGGGGGCCCACCGACAATGAGCAGTTCTTC. It translates to CASSLAGGGPTDNEQFF.

The chain is built from TRBV10-3 and TRBJ1-1; TRBD1 aligns across 11 bases. CDR1 ENHRY and CDR2 SYGVKD come from the germline V gene. The CDR3 runs 14 residues. The V segment lost 4 bases and the J segment 3 bases; nucleotides outside the gene matches: 1. This chain's CDR3 is CAISGGQGDTEAFF. The CDR3 DNA reads as TGTGCCATCAGTGGGGGACAGGGGGACACTGAAGCTTTCTTT.

The chain employs TRBV27 and TRBJ2-6, with D maybe TRBD2 (5 bases). In germline, CDR1 is MNHEY, CDR2 SMNVEV (reference sequence). The CDR3 consists of 14 residues. The V end lost 4 bases, the J end lost 3 bases, and 7 bases lay between the germline ends. CDR3 nucleotides: TGTGCCAGCAGTTCCCGGGGTGGGGCCAACGTCCTGACTTTC. Amino acids: CASSSRGGANVLTF.